This TCR beta chain was retrieved from a study of post-analysis software for immune sequencing data. General study results and limits: Significantly lower normalized Chao1 diversity was found in patients with multiple sclerosis relative to controls. Samples from a shared batch, those prepared together, strongly co-clustered by F measure.

With regard to this clonotype: Its antigen remains unknown.

Unique-molecular-identifier-tagged TCR beta cDNA libraries were used. T cells numbering about 0.85 to 11 million yielded cDNA molecules that totaled about 500,000. TCRdb re-called the PCR reads through MiXCR, storing one row per CDR3 protein. The table lists around 250,000 distinct CDR3 sequences, 36% of them singletons. Material: blood. This TCR was recovered from a girl under 18 with multiple sclerosis.

CDR3 bases: TGTGCCAGCAGTTATTCTGCGGATCCCTACAATGAGCAGTTCTTC. It is translated as CASSYSADPYNEQFF. J is TRBJ2-1 and V is TRBV6-2 or TRBV6-3; D is uncertain. Germline CDR1 and CDR2: MNHEY and SVGEGT. The germline V and J ends were trimmed by 3 bases and 2 bases, with 11 bases remaining between them. The CDR3 has 15 residues.